This record concerns one T cell receptor beta chain sequence. The antigen is unknown. cDNA prepared by RNA extraction and subsequent reverse transcription served as the template for sequencing. This table comes from immunoSEQ multiplex PCR, and its TCRdb copy is limited to in-frame clones, with some not included. The repertoire holds roughly 60,000 clones, with around 45% as singletons. The data are from a study of CD8+ T cells in alopecia areata. Study findings and constraints: When scalp samples are sequenced, resident alphabeta T cells of normal skin are also captured. Especially in alopecia totalis/universalis, lesional scalp showed greater clonality than normal scalp did. Numerous clones, expanded in lesions, remained in scalp and blood during tofacitinib.

The V and J ends lost 3 bases and 5 bases, in that order; junction bases with no gene match: 4. The CDR3 runs to 15 residues. Germline CDR1 and CDR2: LNHDA and SQIVND (reference sequence). The treatment was: oral pan-JAK inhibitor, 5-10 mg twice daily. Alopecia areata patients had lesional scalp punch biopsies and peripheral blood taken from them. This material consisted of CD8+ T cells sorted from blood, taken at approximately week 37, from a patient treated with tofacitinib. The TCR was taken from a human donor with alopecia areata. The chain recombines TRBV19 with TRBJ2-7, with 13 bases matching TRBD2. CDR3 coding DNA: TGTGCCAGTAGTATTACTAGCGGGAGGGGCGACGAGCAGTACTTC. Translated, it gives CASSITSGRGDEQYF.